The 2 T cell receptor beta chains below were found in one sample sequenced in a study of cytomegalovirus exposure and HLA in healthy donors. Researchers ran the PCR with 60 Vbeta and 13 Jbeta primers. The data were produced by immunoSEQ multiplex PCR, yet TCRdb's version contains in-frame clones alone and is incomplete. The data include 95,000 to 150,000 clones; the top ten clones carry approximately 2.6%. Input material: PBMCs. The receptor set was obtained from a man aged 30 to 45 in good health and CMV-seronegative.

CDR3 in amino acids: CASSHYQETQYF. CDR3 in DNA: TGTGCCAGCTCACACTACCAAGAGACCCAGTACTTC. The rearrangement links TRBV18 to TRBJ2-5, with no clear D. V was trimmed by 4 bases and J by 0 bases, leaving 3 bases between them. Germline V gene sequence: CDR1 KGHSH, CDR2 LQKENI. CDR3 length: 12 amino acids.

The V and J genes are TRBV13 and TRBJ2-1; 7 nucleotides line up with TRBD2. The length of the CDR3 is 17 residues. Germline values: CDR1 PRHDT, CDR2 FYEKMQ (reference sequence). V dropped 5 bases and J dropped 3; count of bases not matched to a gene: 13. DNA for the CDR3: TGTGCCAGCAGCGGACAAGGGACTACTCTAAGCTACAATGAGCAGTTCTTC. It specifies CASSGQGTTLSYNEQFF. The full variable domain, completed using reference TRBV13 and TRBJ2-1, is AAGVIQSPRHLIKEKRETATLKCYPIPRHDTVYWYQQGPGQDPQFLISFYEKMQSDKGSIPDRFSAQQFSDYHSELNMSSLELGDSALYFCASSGQGTTLSYNEQFFGPGTRLTVL.